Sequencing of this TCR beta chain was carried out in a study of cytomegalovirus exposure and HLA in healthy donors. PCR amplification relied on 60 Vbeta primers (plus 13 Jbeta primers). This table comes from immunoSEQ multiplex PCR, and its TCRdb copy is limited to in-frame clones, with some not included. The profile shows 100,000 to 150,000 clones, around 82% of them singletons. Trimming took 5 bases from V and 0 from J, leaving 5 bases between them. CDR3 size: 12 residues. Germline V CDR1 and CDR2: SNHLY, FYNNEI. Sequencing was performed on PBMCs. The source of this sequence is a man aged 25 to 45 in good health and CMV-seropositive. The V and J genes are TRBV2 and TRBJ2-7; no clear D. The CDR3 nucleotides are TGTGCCAGCAGTCGGAGCTCCTACGAGCAGTACTTC. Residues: CASSRSSYEQYF. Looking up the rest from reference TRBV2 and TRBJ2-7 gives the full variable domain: EPEVTQTPSHQVTQMGQEVILRCVPISNHLYFYWYRQILGQKVEFLVSFYNNEISEKSEIFDDQFSVERPDGSNFTLKIRSTKLEDSAMYFCASSRSSYEQYFGPGTRLTVT.